The 21 T cell receptor beta chains listed next were all sequenced from one sample in a study of cytomegalovirus exposure and HLA in healthy donors. Primers included in the PCR were 60 Vbeta and 13 Jbeta primers. Repertoires were generated with immunoSEQ multiplex PCR, while TCRdb's copy carries only in-frame clones and drops some. The profile shows some 190,000 clones, about 81% of them singletons. The sequencing sample was made of PBMCs. These receptors were obtained from a man younger than 45 in good health and CMV-seropositive.

The CDR3, as DNA: TGTGCCAGCAGCTCCCTCCTAGCGGGAGGGGAGAACACCGGGGAGCTGTTTTTT. Translation gives CASSSLLAGGENTGELFF. This rearrangement joins TRBV5-4 to TRBJ2-2; 12 nucleotides agree with TRBD2. The CDR3 sequence is 18 residues long. In germline, CDR1 is SGHNT, CDR2 YYREEE (reference sequence). V shed 3 bases and J 1 base; nucleotides not matched to a gene: 7.

This clone was counted a single time. This chain links TRBV4-3 with TRBJ1-6, with unresolved D. V lost 0 bases to trimming and J lost 3 bases, with 15 bases between them. CDR3 length: 18 residues. In germline, CDR1 is LGHNA, CDR2 YSLEER. The CDR3 sequence is CASSQDPPAASYNSPLHF. For the CDR3, the DNA is TGCGCCAGCAGCCAAGATCCCCCGGCGGCTAGCTATAATTCACCCCTCCACTTT.

The table lists this clone with a few counts. This chain uses TRBV6-5 with TRBJ1-1, with a weak D call TRBD1 (6 bases). This CDR3 region has 15 residues. Trimming took 5 bases from V and 0 from J, leaving 13 bases between them. CDR1 and CDR2 from the germline V gene are MNHEY and SVGAGI. The chain's CDR3 is CASSVTGQMNTEAFF. DNA for the CDR3: TGTGCCAGCAGTGTTACAGGGCAAATGAACACTGAAGCTTTCTTT.

The chain joins TRBV4-3 to TRBJ2-7; 7 bases map to TRBD1. J lost 4 bases, V lost 0 bases, and 12 bases had no gene match. The CDR3 extends over 17 amino acids. Germline values: CDR1 LGHNA, CDR2 YSLEER. The CDR3 DNA follows: TGCGCCAGCAGCCAAGATTACGCAAGGGGGCGCTATTACGAGCAGTACTTC. Encoded protein: CASSQDYARGRYYEQYF.

The chain is built from TRBV4-2 and TRBJ2-5; TRBD2 matches at 13 bases. The CDR3 spans 17 residues. V shed 4 bases and J 3 bases; nucleotides not matched to a gene: 8. Germline loops: CDR1 LGHNA, CDR2 YNFKEQ. CDR3 coding DNA: TGTGCCAGCAGCCTCGGACTAGCGGGGGCCCTAAAAGAGACCCAGTACTTC. Its protein product is CASSLGLAGALKETQYF.

Here the CDR3 reads CATSQLERTYEQYF. The CDR3 nucleotides are TGTGCCACGAGTCAGCTCGAGCGGACCTACGAGCAGTACTTC. The chain links TRBV7-8 to TRBJ2-7, with D possibly being TRBD2 (5 bases). V lost 10 bases and J 2 bases, leaving 18 bases between the germline ends. The CDR3 loop spans 14 amino acids. Looked up from germline, CDR1 is SGHVS and CDR2 is FQNEAQ.

This chain links TRBV30 with TRBJ2-3, with no clear D. Per germline, CDR1 GTSNPN and CDR2 SVGIG (reference sequence). The V end was cut by 1 base, the J end by 9 bases, with 8 bases between. CDR3 length: 11 residues. The DNA of the CDR3 is TGTGCCTGGAGTGCTCTAAACACGCAGTATTTT. As protein: CAWSALNTQYF. The variable domain in full, completed from reference TRBV30 and TRBJ2-3, reads SQTIHQWPATLVQPVGSPLSLECTVEGTSNPNLYWYRQAAGRGLQLLFYSVGIGQISSEVPQNLSASRPQDRQFILSSKKLLLSDSGFYLCAWSALNTQYFGPGTRLTVL.

The chain has TRBV18 and TRBJ1-1; D ambiguous. CDR3 length: 13 amino acids. CDR1 is KGHSH, CDR2 LQKENI, per germline. Trimming took off 2 bases at V and 3 bases at J, with 7 bases between the two ends. The DNA of the CDR3 is TGTGCCAGCTCACCAGAGGAGTACACTGAAGCTTTCTTT. Translated, it gives CASSPEEYTEAFF.

In nucleotides, the CDR3 is TGTGCCAGCAGCTTAGCAATTGGCGGGGGCGGCGGCGGGGAGCTGTTTTTT. Translating it yields CASSLAIGGGGGGELFF. This sequence joins TRBV7-2 and TRBJ2-2; possible D gene TRBD2, 7 bases. Trimming took off 0 bases at V and 7 bases at J, with 18 bases between the two ends. The CDR3 runs 17 residues. Germline V gives CDR1 SGHTA, CDR2 FQGNSA. Combining the CDR3 with reference TRBV7-2 and TRBJ2-2 gives the whole variable domain GAGVSQSPSNKVTEKGKDVELRCDPISGHTALYWYRQSLGQGLEFLIYFQGNSAPDKSGLPSDRFSAERTGGSVSTLTIQRTQQEDSAVYLCASSLAIGGGGGGELFFGEGSRLTVL.

The rearrangement joins TRBV5-1 to TRBJ2-7; D unresolved. The CDR3 loop spans 15 amino acids. The V end was cut by 1 base, the J end by 0 bases, with 11 bases between. Germline lookup yields CDR1 SGHRS and CDR2 YFSETQ. CDR3 in DNA: TGCGCCAGCAGCTTGAGGTCAGGCAGCTCCTACGAGCAGTACTTC. It specifies CASSLRSGSSYEQYF.

The chain uses TRBV2 and TRBJ1-5; D possibly corresponds to TRBD1 (5 bases). The CDR3 has 14 amino acids. The V gene's germline CDR1 is SNHLY and CDR2 FYNNEI. With 7 bases removed from V and 4 bases from J, the gap between germline ends came to 14 bases. DNA for the CDR3: TGTGCCAGCAAGGAAGCCGGGGGAAATCAGCCCCAGCATTTT. Amino acid sequence: CASKEAGGNQPQHF.

The chain uses TRBV15 and TRBJ1-2; a weak D match, TRBD1 (6 bases). The V gene lost 1 base and the J gene lost 4 bases, with 13 bases spanning the gap. Per germline, CDR1 LNHNV and CDR2 YYDKDF (reference sequence). This CDR3 spans 15 amino acids. CDR3 region: CATSRGTENLYGYTF. CDR3 DNA: TGTGCCACCAGCAGAGGGACAGAGAACCTCTATGGCTACACCTTC.

V and J are TRBV6-1 and TRBJ2-7, with D possibly being TRBD2 (5 bases). The CDR3 has 14 residues. Trimming took off 2 bases at V and 4 bases at J, with 12 bases between the two ends. Germline CDR1 reads MNHNS; CDR2 reads SASEGT. The CDR3 reads CASSERGTSYEQYF. CDR3 nucleotides: TGTGCCAGCAGTGAACGGGGTACCTCATACGAGCAGTACTTC.

The chain uses TRBV7-2 and TRBJ1-2, with D possibly being TRBD1 (6 bases). This CDR3 is built from 16 residues. Germline-derived CDR1 and CDR2 are SGHTA and FQGNSA. V was trimmed by 3 bases and J by 6 bases, leaving 20 bases between them. The CDR3 reads CASSFVGSGGGDGYTF. The CDR3 region has the DNA TGTGCCAGCAGCTTCGTCGGGTCGGGGGGCGGCGATGGCTACACCTTC.

This rearrangement joins TRBV4-3 to TRBJ1-4; 10 positions match TRBD1. Germline V gene data show CDR1 as LGHNA and CDR2 as YSLEER. CDR3 length: 15 amino acids. V gave up 4 bases and J gave up 8 bases; unmatched junction bases: 7. The CDR3 sequence: CASSRTDRGFEKLFF. For the CDR3, the DNA is TGCGCCAGCAGCCGAACGGACAGGGGGTTCGAAAAACTGTTTTTT.

The chain carries TRBV7-8 and TRBJ1-1, with D tentatively TRBD1 (6 bases). The V end was cut by 0 bases, the J end by 4 bases, with 9 bases between. This CDR3 has 14 residues. Germline V gene sequence: CDR1 SGHVS, CDR2 FQNEAQ. CDR3 DNA sequence: TGTGCCAGCAGCTTAGCAGGGGGGGGCACTGAAGCTTTCTTT. This sequence encodes CASSLAGGGTEAFF. The complete variable domain, with remaining parts taken from reference TRBV7-8 and TRBJ1-1, reads GAGVSQSPRYKVAKRGQDVALRCDPISGHVSLFWYQQALGQGPEFLTYFQNEAQLDKSGLPSDRFFAERPEGSVSTLKIQRTQQEDSAVYLCASSLAGGGTEAFFGQGTRLTVV.

This chain joins TRBV27 and TRBJ1-4; tentative D call: TRBD1 (6 bases). Between the trimmed V and J ends, which lost 7 bases and 0 bases, there was a span of 21 bases. CDR1 and CDR2 from the germline V gene are MNHEY and SMNVEV (reference sequence). The CDR3 loop spans 18 amino acids. DNA of the CDR3: TGTGCCAGCATCTTACCCCAGGGGACGAATGCAACTAATGAAAAACTGTTTTTT. Translated: CASILPQGTNATNEKLFF.

This clone was seen a handful of times. The junction does not match germline at one end; this may be a read error. The chain couples TRBV7-7 to TRBJ2-5, with 8 nucleotides matching TRBD2. The CDR3 contains 16 residues. Per germline, CDR1 SSHAT and CDR2 FNYEAQ (reference sequence). In nucleotides, the CDR3 is TGTGCTAGCAGCTTAGTATCCGGGAGGGGGGGAGAGACCCAGTACTTC. It yields the protein CASSLVSGRGGETQYF.

This chain uses TRBV7-2 with TRBJ2-1; D not certain. CDR3 length: 15 residues. Germline V gene data show CDR1 as SGHTA and CDR2 as FQGNSA. Trimming cost V 7 bases and J 0 bases, with 13 bases left between them. In DNA, the CDR3 is TGTGCCAGCACCATAGGTCCTAGCTCCTACAATGAGCAGTTCTTC. Protein product: CASTIGPSSYNEQFF.

This clone was counted between two and nine times. CDR3 bases: TGCGCCAGCAGCTTGGGGGGAGACAGGGGGCAGATTGGCTACACCTTC. It translates to CASSLGGDRGQIGYTF. The chain recombines TRBV5-1 with TRBJ1-2; 10 bases map to TRBD1. CDR1 is SGHRS and CDR2 is YFSETQ in the germline V gene. This CDR3 is 16 amino acids long. J lost 7 bases, V lost 0 bases, and 9 bases had no gene match.

This clone was detected only a few times. The V call is TRBV5-1, the J call TRBJ2-3; 10 bases agree with TRBD1. The CDR3 spans 15 residues. The V gene end was trimmed by 4 bases and the J gene end by 3 bases; junction bases not matched to a gene: 5. Germline lookup yields CDR1 SGHRS and CDR2 YFSETQ. The CDR3 coding sequence is TGCGCCAGCAGCCGGGACAGGGGATCGACAGATACGCAGTATTTT. Protein product: CASSRDRGSTDTQYF.